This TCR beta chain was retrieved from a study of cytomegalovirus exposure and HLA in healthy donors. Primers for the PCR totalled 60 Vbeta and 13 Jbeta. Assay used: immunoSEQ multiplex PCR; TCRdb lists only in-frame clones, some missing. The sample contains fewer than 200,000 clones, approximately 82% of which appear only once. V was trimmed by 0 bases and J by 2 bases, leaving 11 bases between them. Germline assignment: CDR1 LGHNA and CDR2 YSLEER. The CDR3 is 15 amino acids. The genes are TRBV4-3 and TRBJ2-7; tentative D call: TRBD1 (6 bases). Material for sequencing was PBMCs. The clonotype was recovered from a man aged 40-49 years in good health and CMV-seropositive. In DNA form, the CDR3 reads TGCGCCAGCAGCCAAGAAGCGTACAGGGCCTACGAGCAGTACTTC. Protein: CASSQEAYRAYEQYF.